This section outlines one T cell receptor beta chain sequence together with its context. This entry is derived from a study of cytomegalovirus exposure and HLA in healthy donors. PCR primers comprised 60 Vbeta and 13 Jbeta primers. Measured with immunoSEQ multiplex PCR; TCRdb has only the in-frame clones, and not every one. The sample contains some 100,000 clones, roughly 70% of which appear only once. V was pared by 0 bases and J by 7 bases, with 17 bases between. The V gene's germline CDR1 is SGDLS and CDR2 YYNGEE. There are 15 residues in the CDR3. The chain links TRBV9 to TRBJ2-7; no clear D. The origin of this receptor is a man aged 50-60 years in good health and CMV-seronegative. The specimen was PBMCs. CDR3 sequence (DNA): TGTGCCAGCAGCGTAGACCCCGACTTAGCTCGGGAGCAGTACTTC. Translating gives CASSVDPDLAREQYF.